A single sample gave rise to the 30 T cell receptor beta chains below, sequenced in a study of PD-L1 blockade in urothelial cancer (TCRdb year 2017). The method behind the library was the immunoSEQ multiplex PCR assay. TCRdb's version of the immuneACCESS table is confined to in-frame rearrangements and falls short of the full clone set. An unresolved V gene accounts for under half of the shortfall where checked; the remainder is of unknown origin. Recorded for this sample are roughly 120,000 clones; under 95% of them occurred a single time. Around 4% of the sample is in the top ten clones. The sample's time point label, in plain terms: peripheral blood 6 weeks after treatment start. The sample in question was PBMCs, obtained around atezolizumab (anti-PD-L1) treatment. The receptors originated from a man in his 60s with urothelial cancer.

The CDR3 DNA sequence: TGCGCCAGCAGCTCGATACCTACTAGCGGGAGGGCCTTGAATACGCAGTATTTT. Translated: CASSSIPTSGRALNTQYF. The V gene is TRBV5-1, the J gene TRBJ2-3; 13 bases align to TRBD2. The germline gives CDR1 SGHRS, CDR2 YFSETQ. Germline trimming cut 3 bases from V and 7 bases from J; bases unmatched to any gene: 14. This CDR3 contains 18 residues.

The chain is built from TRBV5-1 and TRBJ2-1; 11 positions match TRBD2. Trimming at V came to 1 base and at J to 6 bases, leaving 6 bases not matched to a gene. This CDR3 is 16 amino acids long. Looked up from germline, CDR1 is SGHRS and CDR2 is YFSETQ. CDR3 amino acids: CASSLSVLAGVNEQFF. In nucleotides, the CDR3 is TGCGCCAGCAGCTTGTCAGTACTAGCGGGAGTCAATGAGCAGTTCTTC.

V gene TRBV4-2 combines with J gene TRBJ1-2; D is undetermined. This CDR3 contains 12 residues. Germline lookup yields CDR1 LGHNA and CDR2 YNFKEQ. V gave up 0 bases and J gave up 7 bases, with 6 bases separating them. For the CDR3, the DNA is TGTGCCAGCAGCCAAGATCCCGGTGGCTACACCTTC. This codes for CASSQDPGGYTF.

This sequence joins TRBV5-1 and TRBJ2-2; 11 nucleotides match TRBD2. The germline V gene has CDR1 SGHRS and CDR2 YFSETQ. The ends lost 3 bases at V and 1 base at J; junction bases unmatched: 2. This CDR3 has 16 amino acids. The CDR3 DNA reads TGCGCCAGCAGCTCGGGACTAGCGGAGAACACCGGGGAGCTGTTTTTT. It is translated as CASSSGLAENTGELFF. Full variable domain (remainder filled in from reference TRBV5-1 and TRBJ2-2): KAGVTQTPRYLIKTRGQQVTLSCSPISGHRSVSWYQQTPGQGLQFLFEYFSETQRNKGNFPGRFSGRQFSNSRSEMNVSTLELGDSALYLCASSSGLAENTGELFFGEGSRLTVL.

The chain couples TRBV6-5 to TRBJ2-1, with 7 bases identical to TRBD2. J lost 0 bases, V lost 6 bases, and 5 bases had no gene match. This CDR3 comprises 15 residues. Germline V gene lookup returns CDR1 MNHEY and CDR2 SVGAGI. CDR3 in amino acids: CASSRSGTSYNEQFF. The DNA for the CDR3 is TGTGCCAGCAGCCGAAGCGGGACCTCCTACAATGAGCAGTTCTTC.

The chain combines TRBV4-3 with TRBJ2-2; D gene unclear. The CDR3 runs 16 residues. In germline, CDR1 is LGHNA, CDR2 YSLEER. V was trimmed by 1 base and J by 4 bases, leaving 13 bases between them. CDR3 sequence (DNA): TGCGCCAGCAGCCAAGGTCTGCGCTTTTCCACCGGGGAGCTGTTTTTT. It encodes CASSQGLRFSTGELFF.

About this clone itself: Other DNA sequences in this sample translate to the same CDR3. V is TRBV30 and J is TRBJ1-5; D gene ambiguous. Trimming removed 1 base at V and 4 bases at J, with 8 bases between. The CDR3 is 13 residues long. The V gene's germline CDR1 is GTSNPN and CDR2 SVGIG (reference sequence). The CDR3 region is CAWSGGLNQPQHF. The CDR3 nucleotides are TGTGCCTGGAGTGGAGGGCTAAATCAGCCCCAGCATTTT.

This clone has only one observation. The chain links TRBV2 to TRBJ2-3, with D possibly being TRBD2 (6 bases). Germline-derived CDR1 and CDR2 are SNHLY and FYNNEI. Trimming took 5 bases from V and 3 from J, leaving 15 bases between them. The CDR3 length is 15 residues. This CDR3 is CASSPTGGGTDTQYF. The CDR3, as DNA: TGTGCCAGCAGTCCAACCGGGGGAGGAACAGATACGCAGTATTTT.

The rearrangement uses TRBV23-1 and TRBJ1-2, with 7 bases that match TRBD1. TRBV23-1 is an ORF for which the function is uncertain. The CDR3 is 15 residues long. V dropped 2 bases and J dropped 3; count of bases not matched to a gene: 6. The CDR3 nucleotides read TGCGCCAGCAGTCAACAGGAAACAGGGGACTATGGCTACACCTTC. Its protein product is CASSQQETGDYGYTF.

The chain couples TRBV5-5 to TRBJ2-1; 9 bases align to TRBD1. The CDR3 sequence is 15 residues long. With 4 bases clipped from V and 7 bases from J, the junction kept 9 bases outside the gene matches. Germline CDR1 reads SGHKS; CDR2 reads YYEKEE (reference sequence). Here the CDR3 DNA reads TGTGCCAGCAGCCACCGGGACAGGGTGGATAATGAGCAGTTCTTC. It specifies CASSHRDRVDNEQFF.

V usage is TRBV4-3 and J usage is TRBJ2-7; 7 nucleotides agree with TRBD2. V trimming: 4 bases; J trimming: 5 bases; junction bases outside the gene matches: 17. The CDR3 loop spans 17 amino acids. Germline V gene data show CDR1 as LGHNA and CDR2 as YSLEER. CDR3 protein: CASSLEHGAGAVNEQYF. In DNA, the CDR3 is TGCGCCAGCAGCCTAGAGCATGGCGCGGGAGCCGTCAACGAGCAGTACTTC.

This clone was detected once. CDR3 region: CATSSSGGYTGELFF. The CDR3, as DNA: TGTGCCACCAGCAGTAGCGGGGGGTACACCGGGGAGCTGTTTTTT. The chain uses TRBV15 and TRBJ2-2; TRBD2 aligns across 10 bases. CDR1 and CDR2 from the germline V gene are LNHNV and YYDKDF (reference sequence). The CDR3 extends over 15 amino acids. The trim removed 3 bases at V and 3 bases at J, leaving 1 base unmatched.

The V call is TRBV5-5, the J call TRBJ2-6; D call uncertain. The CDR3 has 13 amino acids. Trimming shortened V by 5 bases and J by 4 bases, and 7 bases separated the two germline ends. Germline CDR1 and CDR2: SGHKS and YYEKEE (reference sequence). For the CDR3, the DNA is TGTGCCAGCAGGACGACAGGGGCCAACGTCCTGACTTTC. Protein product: CASRTTGANVLTF.

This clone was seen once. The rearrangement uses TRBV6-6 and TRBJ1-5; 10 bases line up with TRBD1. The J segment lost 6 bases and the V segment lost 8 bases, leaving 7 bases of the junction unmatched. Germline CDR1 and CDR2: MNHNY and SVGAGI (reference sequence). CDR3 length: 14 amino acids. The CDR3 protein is CASSGTGDGQPQHF. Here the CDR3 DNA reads TGTGCCAGCTCAGGGACAGGGGACGGTCAGCCCCAGCATTTT.

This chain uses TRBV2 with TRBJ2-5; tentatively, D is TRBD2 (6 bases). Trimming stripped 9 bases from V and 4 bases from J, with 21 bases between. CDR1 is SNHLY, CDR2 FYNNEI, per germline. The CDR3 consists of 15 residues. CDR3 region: CARSRPGGGAETQYF. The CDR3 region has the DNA TGTGCCAGATCACGGCCCGGGGGAGGTGCAGAGACCCAGTACTTC. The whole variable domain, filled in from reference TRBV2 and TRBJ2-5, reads EPEVTQTPSHQVTQMGQEVILRCVPISNHLYFYWYRQILGQKVEFLVSFYNNEISEKSEIFDDQFSVERPDGSNFTLKIRSTKLEDSAMYFCARSRPGGGAETQYFGPGTRLLVL.

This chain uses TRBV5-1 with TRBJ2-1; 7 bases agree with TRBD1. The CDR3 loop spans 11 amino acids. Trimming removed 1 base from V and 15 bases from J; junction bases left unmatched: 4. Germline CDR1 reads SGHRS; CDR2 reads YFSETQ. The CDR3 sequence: CASSLTDRTFF. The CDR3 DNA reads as TGCGCCAGCAGCTTGACGGACAGGACGTTCTTC. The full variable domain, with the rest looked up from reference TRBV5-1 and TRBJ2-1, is KAGVTQTPRYLIKTRGQQVTLSCSPISGHRSVSWYQQTPGQGLQFLFEYFSETQRNKGNFPGRFSGRQFSNSRSEMNVSTLELGDSALYLCASSLTDRTFFGPGTRLTVL.

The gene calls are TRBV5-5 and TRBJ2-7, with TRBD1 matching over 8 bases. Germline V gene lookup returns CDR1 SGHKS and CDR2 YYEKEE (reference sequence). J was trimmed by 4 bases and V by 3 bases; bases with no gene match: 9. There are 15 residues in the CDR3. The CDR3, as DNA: TGTGCCAGCAGCTGGGGACAGGACTTAAGGTACGAGCAGTACTTC. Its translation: CASSWGQDLRYEQYF.

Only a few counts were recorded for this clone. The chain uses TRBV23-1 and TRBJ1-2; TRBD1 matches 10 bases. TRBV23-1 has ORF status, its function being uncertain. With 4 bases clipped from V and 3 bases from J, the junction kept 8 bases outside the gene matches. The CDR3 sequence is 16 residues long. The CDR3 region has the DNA TGCGCCAGCAGTCCGGCCCCGACAGGGGGCGACTATGGCTACACCTTC. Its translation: CASSPAPTGGDYGYTF.

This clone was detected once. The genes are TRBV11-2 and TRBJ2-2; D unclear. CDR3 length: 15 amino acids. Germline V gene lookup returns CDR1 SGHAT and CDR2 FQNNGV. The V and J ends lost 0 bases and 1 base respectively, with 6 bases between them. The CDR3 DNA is TGTGCCAGCAGCTTAGACAGGTTGAACACCGGGGAGCTGTTTTTT. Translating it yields CASSLDRLNTGELFF.

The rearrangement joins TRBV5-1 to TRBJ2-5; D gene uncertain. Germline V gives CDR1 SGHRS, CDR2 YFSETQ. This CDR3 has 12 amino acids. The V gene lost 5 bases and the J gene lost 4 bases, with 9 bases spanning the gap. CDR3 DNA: TGCGCCAGCAGGAGTGGTGGAGAGACCCAGTACTTC. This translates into CASRSGGETQYF.

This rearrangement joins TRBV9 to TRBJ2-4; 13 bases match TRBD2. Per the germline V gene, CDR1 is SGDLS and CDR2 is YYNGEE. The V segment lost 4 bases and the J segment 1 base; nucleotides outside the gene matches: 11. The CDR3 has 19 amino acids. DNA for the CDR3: TGTGCCAGCAGCCCCGGGACTAGCGGGGCTCCCCACGCCAAAAACATTCAGTACTTC. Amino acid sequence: CASSPGTSGAPHAKNIQYF.

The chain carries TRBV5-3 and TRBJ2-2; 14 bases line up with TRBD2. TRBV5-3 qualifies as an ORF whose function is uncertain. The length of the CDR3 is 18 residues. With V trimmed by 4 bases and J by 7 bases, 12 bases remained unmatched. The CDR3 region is CARSQTLKTSGRVGELFF. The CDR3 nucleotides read TGTGCCAGAAGCCAGACCCTGAAGACTAGCGGGAGGGTCGGGGAGCTGTTTTTT.

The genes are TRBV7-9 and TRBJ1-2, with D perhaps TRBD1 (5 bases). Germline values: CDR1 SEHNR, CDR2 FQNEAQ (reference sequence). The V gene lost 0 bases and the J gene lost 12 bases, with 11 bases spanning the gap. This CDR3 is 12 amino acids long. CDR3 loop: CASSLARGGHTF. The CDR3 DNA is TGTGCCAGCAGCTTAGCGAGGGGAGGGCACACCTTC.

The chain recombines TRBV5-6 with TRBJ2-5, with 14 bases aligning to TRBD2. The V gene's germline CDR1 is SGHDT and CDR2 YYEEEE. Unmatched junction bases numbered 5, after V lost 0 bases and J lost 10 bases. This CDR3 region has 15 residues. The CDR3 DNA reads TGTGCCAGCAGCTTGGCTGGGACTAGCGGGGGTAACCAGTACTTC. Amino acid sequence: CASSLAGTSGGNQYF.

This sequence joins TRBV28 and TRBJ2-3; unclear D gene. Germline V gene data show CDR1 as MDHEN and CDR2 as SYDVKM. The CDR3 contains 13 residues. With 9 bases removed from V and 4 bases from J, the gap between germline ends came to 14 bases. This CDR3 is CASVERASDTQYF. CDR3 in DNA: TGTGCCAGTGTCGAAAGAGCCTCAGATACGCAGTATTTT.

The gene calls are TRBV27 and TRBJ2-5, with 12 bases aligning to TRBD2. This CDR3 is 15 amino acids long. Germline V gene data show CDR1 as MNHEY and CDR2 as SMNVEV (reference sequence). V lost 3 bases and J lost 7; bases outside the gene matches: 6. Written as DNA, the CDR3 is TGTGCCAGCAGTTTCCTAGCGGGGGGGGATGGGACCCAGTACTTC. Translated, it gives CASSFLAGGDGTQYF.

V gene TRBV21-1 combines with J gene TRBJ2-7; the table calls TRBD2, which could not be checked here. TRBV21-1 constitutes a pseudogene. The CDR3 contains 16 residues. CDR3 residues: CASSKVKREPALEQYF. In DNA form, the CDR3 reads TGTGCCAGCAGCAAAGTTAAGCGGGAGCCGGCTCTCGAGCAGTACTTC.

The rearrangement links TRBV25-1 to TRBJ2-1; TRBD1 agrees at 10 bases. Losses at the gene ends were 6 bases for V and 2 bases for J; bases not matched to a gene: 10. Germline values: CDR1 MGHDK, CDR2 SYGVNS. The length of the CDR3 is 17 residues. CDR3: CASRRDRGSSAYNEQFF. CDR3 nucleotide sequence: TGTGCCAGCAGGAGGGACAGGGGATCGAGCGCCTACAATGAGCAGTTCTTC.

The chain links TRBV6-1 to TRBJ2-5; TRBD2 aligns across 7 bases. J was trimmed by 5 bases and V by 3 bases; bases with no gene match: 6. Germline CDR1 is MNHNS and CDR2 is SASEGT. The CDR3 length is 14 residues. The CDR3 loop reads CASSDYAGDETQYF. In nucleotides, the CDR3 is TGTGCCAGCAGTGACTATGCGGGAGACGAGACCCAGTACTTC.

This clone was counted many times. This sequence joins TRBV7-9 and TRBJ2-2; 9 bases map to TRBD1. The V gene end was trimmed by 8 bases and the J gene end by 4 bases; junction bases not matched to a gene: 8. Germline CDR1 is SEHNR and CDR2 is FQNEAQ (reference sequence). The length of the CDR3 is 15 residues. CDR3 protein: CASQPGQGSTGELFF. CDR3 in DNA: TGTGCCAGCCAGCCGGGACAGGGATCCACCGGGGAGCTGTTTTTT.